Below, 3 T cell receptor beta chains from the same sample are listed, as sequenced in a study of blood T cell repertoires in COVID-19 (dated by TCRdb to 2018 to 2021). Receptor amplification or capture employed the immunoSEQ multiplex PCR assay. TCRdb took over this immuneACCESS table, retaining in-frame rearrangements with V and J assigned. Such tables are incomplete; in checked studies, under half of the missing clones stem from an unresolved V gene, and the remainder is unexplained. The table for this sample lists 200,000 or so clones; approximately 84% of them were counted only once. Less than 2% of the sample is held by the ten biggest clonotypes. Input material: PBMCs or T cells enriched from blood (not recorded which). These TCRs come from a man in his sixties who had recovered from COVID-19.

CDR3 in DNA: TGTGCCAGCAGCTTAGTGAAAGCGGGGGGGAAGTACTTC. Protein product: CASSLVKAGGKYF. This chain links TRBV7-2 with TRBJ2-4, with 10 bases fitting TRBD2. CDR1 and CDR2 from the germline V gene are SGHTA and FQGNSA. Trimming removed 1 base from V and 14 bases from J; junction bases left unmatched: 5. The CDR3 is 13 residues long.

J is TRBJ1-6 and V is TRBV19; 7 positions agree with TRBD1. The CDR3 runs 14 residues. J was trimmed by 10 bases and V by 4 bases; bases with no gene match: 7. The germline V gene encodes CDR1 LNHDA and CDR2 SQIVND (reference sequence). CDR3 DNA: TGTGCCAGTAGTACCGACAGGGAAGGGTCACCCCTCCACTTT. It codes for CASSTDREGSPLHF. The full variable domain, its missing parts supplied by reference TRBV19 and TRBJ1-6, is DGGITQSPKYLFRKEGQNVTLSCEQNLNHDAMYWYRQDPGQGLRLIYYSQIVNDFQKGDIAEGYSVSREKKESFPLTVTSAQKNPTAFYLCASSTDREGSPLHFGNGTRLTVT.

The V gene is TRBV2, the J gene TRBJ2-1; weak D call: TRBD2 (5 bases). The CDR3 sequence is 15 residues long. Trimming cost V 7 bases and J 1 base, with 14 bases left between them. CDR1 is SNHLY and CDR2 is FYNNEI in the germline V gene. CDR3 bases: TGTGCCAGCAACCCTCAGGAGGTTTCCTACAATGAGCAGTTCTTC. It specifies CASNPQEVSYNEQFF. Combining the CDR3 with reference TRBV2 and TRBJ2-1 gives the whole variable domain EPEVTQTPSHQVTQMGQEVILRCVPISNHLYFYWYRQILGQKVEFLVSFYNNEISEKSEIFDDQFSVERPDGSNFTLKIRSTKLEDSAMYFCASNPQEVSYNEQFFGPGTRLTVL.